This TCR beta chain was sequenced in a study of blood T cell repertoires in COVID-19. As for the study in general: From the United States, Italy and Spain came samples of acute and convalescent COVID-19. T cells, B-cell-depleted T cells, or PBMCs supplied cDNA or gDNA.

Trimming took off 6 bases at V and 3 bases at J, with 3 bases between the two ends. Germline V gene data show CDR1 as MNHEY and CDR2 as SVGAGI. The length of the CDR3 is 11 residues. Per the original methods: From reference gene primer amplification, estimates of nucleated cell counts were derived. Clones were read by immunoSEQ multiplex PCR, and TCRdb kept only the in-frame ones, dropping some. V, J and clone size are those of that table, while D and trimming were read from the DNA. The repertoire holds 85,000 to 90,000 clones, with over 80% as singletons. The source material was peripheral blood. This rearrangement joins TRBV6-5 to TRBJ2-4; D is unresolved. This clonotype was obtained from an elderly woman with active or convalescent COVID-19. The CDR3 region has the DNA TGTGCCAGCAGGTACAAAAACATTCAGTACTTC. Amino acids: CASRYKNIQYF.